The sequence of this T cell receptor beta chain was determined in a study of naive and memory T cell subsets. CD4+ T cell IFNgamma after overnight CMV lysate exposure gave donor CMV status. CD4 T cells were positively selected, then CD8 T cells from the CD4-negative fraction. The beta constant-region primer was an equimolar mix of two oligonucleotides covering TRBC1 and TRBC2. Ligation attached a single-stranded oligonucleotide with a 12-nucleotide UMI and the SP2 primer to the cDNA 3' end. TCRdb recomputed calls from the UMI-ligation and nested PCR reads with MiXCR, one row per CDR3 protein. The data show roughly 98,000 distinct CDR3 sequences, more than 6.5% seen once. Germline V lookup: CDR1 MNHEY, CDR2 SMNVEV (reference sequence). V was cut by 8 bases and J by 7 bases, with 21 bases left in between. CDR3 size: 14 residues. This clonotype has at least ten counts.

This sequence was found in a human donor in good health. The chain recombines TRBV27 with TRBJ2-7; D possibly matches TRBD1 or TRBD2 (5 bases each). Sequenced input: central memory CD4+ T cells from blood. The DNA for the CDR3 is TGTGCCAGCGCCCCCGTGTCCGGGGCGAGGGAGCAGTACTTC. Translation: CASAPVSGAREQYF.